One and the same sample provided the 15 T cell receptor beta chains below, sequenced in a study of control samples from healthy donors and cancer patients. Profiled with immunoSEQ multiplex PCR; TCRdb holds only in-frame clones, not every one. The sample has around 110,000 clones, 88% seen once. Sequencing used blood. These receptor sequences come from a woman aged 70-85 years in good health.

J is TRBJ1-2 and V is TRBV9, with 7 positions matching TRBD1. The CDR3 extends over 14 amino acids. Looked up from germline, CDR1 is SGDLS and CDR2 is YYNGEE. J lost 7 bases, V lost 1 base, and 7 bases had no gene match. The CDR3 loop is CASSVRQGEGGYTF. Written as DNA, the CDR3 is TGTGCCAGCAGCGTAAGGCAGGGGGAAGGTGGCTACACCTTC.

The gene calls are TRBV11-3 and TRBJ2-3; 7 positions agree with TRBD2. V was pared by 1 base and J by 2 bases, with 9 bases of the junction left unmatched. The germline V gene encodes CDR1 SGHNT and CDR2 YENEEA. CDR3 length: 17 residues. In DNA, the CDR3 is TGTGCCAGCAGCTTAGCAAGAGCTAGCGGCTACACAGATACGCAGTATTTT. This gives the protein CASSLARASGYTDTQYF.

This sequence joins TRBV6-5 and TRBJ1-2; D might be TRBD1 (6 bases). Germline lookup yields CDR1 MNHEY and CDR2 SVGAGI. Trimming took off 0 bases at V and 4 bases at J, with 12 bases between the two ends. The CDR3 is 15 amino acids. The CDR3 DNA follows: TGTGCCAGCAGTTACTCGGGGGGGGCACCCTATGGCTACACCTTC. Translation: CASSYSGGAPYGYTF.

The chain combines TRBV11-2 with TRBJ2-3, with a weak D call TRBD2 (5 bases). The germline V gene encodes CDR1 SGHAT and CDR2 FQNNGV. Trimming left V 5 bases short and J 0 bases short, with 15 bases between. CDR3 length: 16 amino acids. The DNA of the CDR3 is TGTGCCAGCAGCCCCGGGGTCCTGGGGAGCACAGATACGCAGTATTTT. This sequence encodes CASSPGVLGSTDTQYF.

This clone was seen only once. The V call is TRBV29-1, the J call TRBJ2-1, with 9 bases aligning to TRBD1. Germline V gene sequence: CDR1 SQVTM, CDR2 ANQGSEA. This CDR3 has 14 residues. Losses at the gene ends were 7 bases for V and 7 bases for J; bases not matched to a gene: 11. DNA for the CDR3: TGCAGCGGGGATTTAACAGGGGGCGCGAATGAGCAGTTCTTC. This codes for CSGDLTGGANEQFF.

This clone was detected only once. The chain has TRBV5-6 and TRBJ2-7; 7 nucleotides agree with TRBD1. This CDR3 spans 15 amino acids. With V trimmed by 2 bases and J by 0 bases, 5 bases remained unmatched. CDR1 is SGHDT and CDR2 is YYEEEE in the germline V gene. The CDR3 reads CASSFGTANSYEQYF. In DNA, the CDR3 is TGTGCCAGCAGCTTTGGGACAGCAAACTCCTACGAGCAGTACTTC. Together with reference TRBV5-6 and TRBJ2-7, the CDR3 gives the full variable domain: DAGVTQSPTHLIKTRGQQVTLRCSPKSGHDTVSWYQQALGQGPQFIFQYYEEEERQRGNFPDRFSGHQFPNYSSELNVNALLLGDSALYLCASSFGTANSYEQYFGPGTRLTVT.

The V gene is TRBV6-2 or TRBV6-3, the J gene TRBJ2-1; 11 bases agree with TRBD2. The CDR3 runs 20 residues. The trim removed 5 bases at V and 0 bases at J, leaving 15 bases unmatched. CDR1 is MNHEY, CDR2 SVGEGT, per germline. CDR3 sequence (DNA): TGTGCCAGCAGTCCCGCCGGGCTAGCGGGGGGCCGGCGCTCCTACAATGAGCAGTTCTTC. This sequence encodes CASSPAGLAGGRRSYNEQFF.

In nucleotides, the CDR3 is TGTGCCAGCAGCTCCGGACAGGGGAGGTCCTATAATTCACCCCTCCACTTT. Translation: CASSSGQGRSYNSPLHF. V and J are TRBV7-9 and TRBJ1-6; 9 bases match TRBD1. The CDR3 length is 17 residues. The J segment lost 1 base and the V segment lost 4 bases, leaving 5 bases of the junction unmatched. Per the germline V gene, CDR1 is SEHNR and CDR2 is FQNEAQ (reference sequence).

Written as DNA, the CDR3 is TGTGCCAGCAGCCAAGAGGCTGACGGGGACACTGAAGCTTTCTTT. Translated: CASSQEADGDTEAFF. The chain recombines TRBV3-1 (or the pseudogene TRBV3-2) with TRBJ1-1; D is unclear. The V and J ends lost 0 bases and 3 bases respectively, with 11 bases between them. CDR1 LGHDT and CDR2 YNNKEL come from the germline V gene (reference sequence). The CDR3 is 15 residues long.

V is TRBV19 and J is TRBJ1-3, with D unclear. The CDR3 contains 14 residues. Germline CDR1 and CDR2: LNHDA and SQIVND (reference sequence). V was clipped by 4 bases and J by 5 bases, with 12 bases between them. The CDR3 loop is CASSNLPVRNTIYF. For the CDR3, the DNA is TGTGCCAGTAGTAACCTGCCCGTAAGAAACACCATATATTTT.

This sequence joins TRBV3-1 (or the pseudogene TRBV3-2) and TRBJ1-1; D unresolved. This CDR3 spans 15 amino acids. Between the trimmed V and J ends, which lost 5 bases and 2 bases, there was a span of 15 bases. Germline lookup yields CDR1 LGHDT and CDR2 YNNKEL (reference sequence). This chain's CDR3 is CASSWDGFRNTEAFF. The CDR3 DNA follows: TGTGCCAGCAGCTGGGATGGGTTCCGAAACACTGAAGCTTTCTTT.

This CDR3 reads CASSYTGTGNEKLFF. The CDR3 nucleotides read TGTGCCAGCAGTTATACCGGGACAGGCAATGAAAAACTGTTTTTT. The chain links TRBV2 to TRBJ1-4; 8 nucleotides match TRBD1. With 5 bases clipped from V and 5 bases from J, the junction kept 7 bases outside the gene matches. Per germline, CDR1 SNHLY and CDR2 FYNNEI. The CDR3 has 15 amino acids.

Notes on this clone: The junction departs from germline at one end; a sequencing error may be responsible. Here the CDR3 DNA reads TGTGCTAGCAGCTTAGCTTGGCCCCGGGCAGGGGATGGCTACACCTTC. Amino acid sequence: CASSLAWPRAGDGYTF. This sequence joins TRBV7-7 and TRBJ1-2; the D gene is possibly TRBD1 (6 bases). This CDR3 has 16 residues. The germline gives CDR1 SSHAT, CDR2 FNYEAQ (reference sequence).

The chain uses TRBV5-1 and TRBJ2-1; D is uncertain. V dropped 6 bases and J dropped 7 bases, with 17 bases sitting between them. Germline values: CDR1 SGHRS, CDR2 YFSETQ. The CDR3 runs 14 residues. Here the CDR3 reads CASMVAPGPNEQFF. DNA of the CDR3: TGCGCCAGCATGGTGGCCCCCGGGCCTAATGAGCAGTTCTTC. Full variable domain (rest looked up from reference TRBV5-1 and TRBJ2-1): KAGVTQTPRYLIKTRGQQVTLSCSPISGHRSVSWYQQTPGQGLQFLFEYFSETQRNKGNFPGRFSGRQFSNSRSEMNVSTLELGDSALYLCASMVAPGPNEQFFGPGTRLTVL.

The sample holds one count of this clone. As DNA, the CDR3 is TGTGCCACCAGTACAGCTAACTATGGCTACACCTTC. It specifies CATSTANYGYTF. The chain combines TRBV24-1 with TRBJ1-2, with D uncertain. The CDR3 spans 12 residues. V was cut by 6 bases and J by 0 bases, with 4 bases left in between. The germline gives CDR1 KGHDR, CDR2 SFDVKD.